The 7 T cell receptor beta chains presented below share a single source sample, sequenced in a study of radiation and T cells in renal cell carcinoma. TCRdb keeps only in-frame clones here, not all; method: immunoSEQ multiplex PCR. The sample holds some 14,000 clones, roughly three fifths seen once. Treatment in this sample: treatment-naive control, cytoreductive nephrectomy. Source: tumor tissue, taken from a patient whose treatment was nephrectomy without radiotherapy. The receptors come from a man aged 50-60 years with renal cell carcinoma.

The genes are TRBV29-1 and TRBJ1-5; D perhaps matches TRBD1 (5 bases). Trimming removed 4 bases at V and 3 bases at J, with 10 bases between. The germline V gene has CDR1 SQVTM and CDR2 ANQGSEA. The CDR3 is made up of 13 amino acids. The DNA for the CDR3 is TGCAGCGTTGCCAGGGATCCCAATCAGCCCCAGCATTTT. Translation: CSVARDPNQPQHF.

J is TRBJ2-2 and V is TRBV30; TRBD1 matches at 12 bases. This CDR3 comprises 16 residues. Per germline, CDR1 GTSNPN and CDR2 SVGIG (reference sequence). V gave up 3 bases and J gave up 6 bases; unmatched junction bases: 8. This chain's CDR3 is CAWRLGGQGAAGELFF. CDR3 nucleotides: TGTGCCTGGAGGCTGGGGGGACAGGGGGCTGCCGGGGAGCTGTTTTTT.

V gene TRBV7-2 combines with J gene TRBJ2-5; D is tentatively TRBD1 or TRBD2 (5 bases each). CDR3 length: 13 amino acids. V shed 10 bases and J shed 2 bases, with 14 bases lying between them. CDR1 and CDR2 from the germline V gene are SGHTA and FQGNSA. DNA of the CDR3: TGTGCCACCTCGCCGGGGCGGCAAGAGACCCAGTACTTC. Its protein is CATSPGRQETQYF.

The chain combines TRBV6-5 with TRBJ1-1, with D unclear. The CDR3 spans 16 residues. In germline, CDR1 is MNHEY, CDR2 SVGAGI. V lost 2 bases and J 3 bases, leaving 16 bases between the germline ends. CDR3 bases: TGTGCCAGCAGTTACGGGTCGGGGATACTGCACACTGAAGCTTTCTTT. This encodes CASSYGSGILHTEAFF.

Worth noting for this clone: The same CDR3 arises from other DNA sequences in this sample as well. V usage is TRBV11-2 and J usage is TRBJ2-7, with 9 nucleotides matching TRBD2. V dropped 5 bases and J dropped 3; count of bases not matched to a gene: 5. Germline CDR1 SGHAT, CDR2 FQNNGV. This CDR3 spans 14 amino acids. This CDR3 reads CASSPAGGSYEQYF. The CDR3 DNA is TGTGCCAGCAGCCCGGCGGGGGGGAGCTACGAGCAGTACTTC.

The V gene is TRBV19, the J gene TRBJ2-5; D remains ambiguous. Trimming shortened V by 0 bases and J by 9 bases, and 14 bases separated the two germline ends. Germline CDR1 reads LNHDA; CDR2 reads SQIVND (reference sequence). CDR3 length: 14 amino acids. For the CDR3, the DNA is TGTGCCAGTAGTATAGATAAGAATCCGACCTCCCAGTACTTC. This gives the protein CASSIDKNPTSQYF.

This chain uses TRBV10-3 with TRBJ2-3; maybe TRBD1 (5 bases). Germline CDR1 is ENHRY and CDR2 is SYGVKD. The CDR3 spans 14 residues. As DNA, the CDR3 is TGTGCTTCAGGGCGCAGTGCTAGCACAGATACGCAGTATTTT. This codes for CASGRSASTDTQYF.